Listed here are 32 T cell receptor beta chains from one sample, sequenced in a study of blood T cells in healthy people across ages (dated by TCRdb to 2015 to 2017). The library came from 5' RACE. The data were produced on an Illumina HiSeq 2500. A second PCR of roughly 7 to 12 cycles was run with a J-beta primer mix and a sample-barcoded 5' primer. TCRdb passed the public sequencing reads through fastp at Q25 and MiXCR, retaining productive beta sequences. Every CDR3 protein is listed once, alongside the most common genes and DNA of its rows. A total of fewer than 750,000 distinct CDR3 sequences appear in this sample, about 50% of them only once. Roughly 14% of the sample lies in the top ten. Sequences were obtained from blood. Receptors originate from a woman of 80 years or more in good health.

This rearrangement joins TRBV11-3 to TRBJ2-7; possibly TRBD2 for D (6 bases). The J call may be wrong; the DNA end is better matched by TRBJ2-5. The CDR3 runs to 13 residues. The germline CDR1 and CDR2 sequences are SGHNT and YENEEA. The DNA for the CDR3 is TGTGCCAGCAGCCCCGGGACTTCGGAGACCCAGTACTTC. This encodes CASSPGTSETQYF.

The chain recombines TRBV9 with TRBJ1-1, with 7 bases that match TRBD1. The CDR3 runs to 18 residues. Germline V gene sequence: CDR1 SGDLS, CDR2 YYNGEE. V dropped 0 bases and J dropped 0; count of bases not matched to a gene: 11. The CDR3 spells CASSVEAWGTAMNTEAFF. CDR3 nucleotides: TGTGCCAGCAGCGTAGAGGCGTGGGGGACAGCCATGAACACTGAAGCTTTCTTT.

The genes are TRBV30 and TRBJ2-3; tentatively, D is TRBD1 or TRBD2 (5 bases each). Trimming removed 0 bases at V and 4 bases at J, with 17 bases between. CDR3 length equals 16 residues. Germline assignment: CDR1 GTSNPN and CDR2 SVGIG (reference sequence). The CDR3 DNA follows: TGTGCCTGGAGTGTAAGAAGAGCGAGGGGACCAGATACGCAGTATTTT. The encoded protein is CAWSVRRARGPDTQYF.

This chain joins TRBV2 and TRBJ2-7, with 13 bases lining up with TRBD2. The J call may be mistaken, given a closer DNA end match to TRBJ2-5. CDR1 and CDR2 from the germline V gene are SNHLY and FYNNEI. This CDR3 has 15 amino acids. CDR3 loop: CASRRLAGGQETQYF. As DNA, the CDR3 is TGTGCCAGCAGGAGACTAGCGGGGGGTCAAGAGACCCAGTACTTC.

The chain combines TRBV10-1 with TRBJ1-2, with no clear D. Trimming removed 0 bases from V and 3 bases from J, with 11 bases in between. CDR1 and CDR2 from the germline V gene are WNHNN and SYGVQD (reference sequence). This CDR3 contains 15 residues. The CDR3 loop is CASSESGELDYGYTF. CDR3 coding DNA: TGCGCCAGCAGTGAGTCCGGGGAGCTGGACTATGGCTACACCTTC.

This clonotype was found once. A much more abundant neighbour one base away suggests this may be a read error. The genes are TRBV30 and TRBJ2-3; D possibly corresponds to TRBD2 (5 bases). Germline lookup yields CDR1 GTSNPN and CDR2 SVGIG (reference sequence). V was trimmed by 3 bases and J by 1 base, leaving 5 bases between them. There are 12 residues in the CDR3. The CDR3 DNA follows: TGTGCCTGGAGGAGGGGCACAGATACGCAGTATTTT. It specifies CAWRRGTDTQYF.

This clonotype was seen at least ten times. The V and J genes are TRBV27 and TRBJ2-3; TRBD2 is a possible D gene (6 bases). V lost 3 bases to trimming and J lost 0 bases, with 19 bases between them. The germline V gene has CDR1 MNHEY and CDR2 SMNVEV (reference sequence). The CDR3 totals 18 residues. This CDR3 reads CASSLWARVAVSTDTQYF. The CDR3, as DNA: TGTGCCAGCAGTTTGTGGGCCAGGGTAGCGGTGAGCACAGATACGCAGTATTTT.

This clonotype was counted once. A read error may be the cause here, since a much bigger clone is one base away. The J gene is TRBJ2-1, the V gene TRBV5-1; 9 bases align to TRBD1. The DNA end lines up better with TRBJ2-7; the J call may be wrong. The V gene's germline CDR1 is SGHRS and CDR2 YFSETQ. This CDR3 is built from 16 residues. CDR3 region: CASSEQGASSYNEQYF. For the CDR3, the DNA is TGCGCCAGCAGCGAACAGGGGGCGAGCTCCTACAATGAGCAGTACTTC.

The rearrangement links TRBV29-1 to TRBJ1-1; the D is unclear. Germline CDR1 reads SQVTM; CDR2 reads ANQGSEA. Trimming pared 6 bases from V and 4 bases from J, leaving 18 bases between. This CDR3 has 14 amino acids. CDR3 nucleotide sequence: TGCAGCGTAAGCCGGGGATTATTGGGCACTGAAGCTTTCTTT. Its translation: CSVSRGLLGTEAFF.

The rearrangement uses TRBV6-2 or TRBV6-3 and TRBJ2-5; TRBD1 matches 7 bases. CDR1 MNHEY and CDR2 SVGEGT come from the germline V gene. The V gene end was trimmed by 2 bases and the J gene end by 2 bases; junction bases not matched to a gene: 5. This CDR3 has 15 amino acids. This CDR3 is CASSYVGTEQETQYF. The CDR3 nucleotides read TGTGCCAGCAGTTACGTTGGGACAGAGCAAGAGACCCAGTACTTC.

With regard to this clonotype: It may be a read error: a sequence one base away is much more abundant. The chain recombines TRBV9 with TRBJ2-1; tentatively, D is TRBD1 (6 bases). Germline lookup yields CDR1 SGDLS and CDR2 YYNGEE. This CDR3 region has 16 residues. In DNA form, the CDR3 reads TGTGTCAGCAGCCTGACAGGAACGGGATCCTACAATGAGCAGTTCTTC. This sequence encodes CVSSLTGTGSYNEQFF.

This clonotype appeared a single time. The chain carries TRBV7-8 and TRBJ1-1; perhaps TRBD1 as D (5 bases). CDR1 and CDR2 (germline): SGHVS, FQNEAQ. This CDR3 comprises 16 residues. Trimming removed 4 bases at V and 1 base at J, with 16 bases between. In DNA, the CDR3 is TGTGCCAGCAGCTCTTGGAGGGGTTCCGAGAACACTGAAGCTTTCTTT. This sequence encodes CASSSWRGSENTEAFF.

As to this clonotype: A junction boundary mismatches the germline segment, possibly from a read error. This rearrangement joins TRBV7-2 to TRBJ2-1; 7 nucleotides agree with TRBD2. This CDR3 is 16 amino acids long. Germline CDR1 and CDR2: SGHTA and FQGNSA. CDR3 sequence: CASSLVGGSSCNEQFF. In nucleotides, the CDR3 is TGTGCCAGCAGCTTAGTAGGCGGGAGCTCCTGCAATGAGCAGTTCTTC.

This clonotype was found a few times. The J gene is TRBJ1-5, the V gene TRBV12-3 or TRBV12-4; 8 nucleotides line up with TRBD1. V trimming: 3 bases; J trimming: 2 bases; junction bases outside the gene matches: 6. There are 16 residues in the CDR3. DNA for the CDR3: TGTGCCAGCAGTTTGGGCAGGGGGCCTGGCAATCAGCCCCAGCATTTT. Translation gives CASSLGRGPGNQPQHF.

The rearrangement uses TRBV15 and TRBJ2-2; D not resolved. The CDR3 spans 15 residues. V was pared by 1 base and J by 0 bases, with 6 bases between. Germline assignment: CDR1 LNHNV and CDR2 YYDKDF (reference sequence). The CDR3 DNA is TGTGCCACCAGCAGAGGAAGCCCGAACACCGGGGAGCTGTTTTTT. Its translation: CATSRGSPNTGELFF.

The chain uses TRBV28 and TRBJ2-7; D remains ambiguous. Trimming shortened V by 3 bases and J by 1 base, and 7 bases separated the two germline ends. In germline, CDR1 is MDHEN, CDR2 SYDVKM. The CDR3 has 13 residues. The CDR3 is CASSFMDSYEQYF. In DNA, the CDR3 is TGTGCCAGCAGTTTCATGGATTCCTACGAGCAGTACTTC.

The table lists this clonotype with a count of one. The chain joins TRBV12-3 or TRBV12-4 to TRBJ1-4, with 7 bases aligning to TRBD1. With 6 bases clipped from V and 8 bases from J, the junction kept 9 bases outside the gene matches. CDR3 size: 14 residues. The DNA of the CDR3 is TGTGCCAGCAGATACACAGGGGTGGACGAAAAACTGTTTTTT. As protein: CASRYTGVDEKLFF.

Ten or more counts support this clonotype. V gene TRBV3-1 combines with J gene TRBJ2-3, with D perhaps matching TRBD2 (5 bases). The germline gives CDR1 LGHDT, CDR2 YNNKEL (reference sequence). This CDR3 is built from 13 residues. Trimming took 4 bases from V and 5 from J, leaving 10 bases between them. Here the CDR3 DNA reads TGTGCCAGCAGCCGGACTGGAGGAGATACGCAGTATTTT. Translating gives CASSRTGGDTQYF.

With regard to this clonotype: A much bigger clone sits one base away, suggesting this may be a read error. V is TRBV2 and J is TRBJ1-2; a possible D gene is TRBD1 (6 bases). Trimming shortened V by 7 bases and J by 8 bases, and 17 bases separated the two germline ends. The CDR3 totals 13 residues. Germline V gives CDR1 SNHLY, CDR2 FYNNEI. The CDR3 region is CASIRQGSRGYTF. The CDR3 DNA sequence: TGTGCCAGCATTCGCCAGGGGTCTAGGGGCTACACCTTC. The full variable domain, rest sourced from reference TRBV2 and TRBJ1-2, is EPEVTQTPSHQVTQMGQEVILRCVPISNHLYFYWYRQILGQKVEFLVSFYNNEISEKSEIFDDQFSVERPDGSNFTLKIRSTKLEDSAMYFCASIRQGSRGYTFGSGTRLTVV.

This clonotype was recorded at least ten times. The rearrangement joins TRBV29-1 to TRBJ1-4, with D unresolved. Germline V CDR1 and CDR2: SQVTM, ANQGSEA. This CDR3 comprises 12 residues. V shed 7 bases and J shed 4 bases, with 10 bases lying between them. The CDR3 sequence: CSAQQDNEKLFF. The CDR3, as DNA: TGCAGCGCACAACAAGATAATGAAAAACTGTTTTTT.

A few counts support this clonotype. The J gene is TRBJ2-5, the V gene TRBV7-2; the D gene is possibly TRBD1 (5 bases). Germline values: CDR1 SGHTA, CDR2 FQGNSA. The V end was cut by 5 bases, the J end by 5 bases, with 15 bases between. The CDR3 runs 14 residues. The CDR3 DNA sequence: TGTGCCAGCAGCCGTTGGGGCTCCAAGGAGACCCAGTACTTC. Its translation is CASSRWGSKETQYF. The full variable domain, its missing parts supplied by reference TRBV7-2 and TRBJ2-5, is GAGVSQSPSNKVTEKGKDVELRCDPISGHTALYWYRQSLGQGLEFLIYFQGNSAPDKSGLPSDRFSAERTGGSVSTLTIQRTQQEDSAVYLCASSRWGSKETQYFGPGTRLLVL.

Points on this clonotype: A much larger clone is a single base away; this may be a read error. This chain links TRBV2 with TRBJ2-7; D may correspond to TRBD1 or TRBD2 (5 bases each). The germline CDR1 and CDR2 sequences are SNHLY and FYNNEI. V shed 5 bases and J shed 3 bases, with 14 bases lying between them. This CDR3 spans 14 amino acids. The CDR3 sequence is CASSLAGTDYEQYF. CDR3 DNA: TGTGCCAGCAGTTTGGCAGGGACGGACTACGAGCAGTACTTC.

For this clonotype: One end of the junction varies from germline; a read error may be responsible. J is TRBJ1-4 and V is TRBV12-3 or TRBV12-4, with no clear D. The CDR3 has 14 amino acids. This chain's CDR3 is CASSLWRINERLFF. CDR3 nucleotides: TGTGCCAGCAGTTTATGGCGGATAAATGAAAGACTGTTTTTT.

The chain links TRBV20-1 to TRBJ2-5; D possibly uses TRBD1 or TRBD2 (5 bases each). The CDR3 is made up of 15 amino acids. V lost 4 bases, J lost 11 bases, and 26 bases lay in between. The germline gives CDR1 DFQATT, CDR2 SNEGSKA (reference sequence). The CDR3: CSAIFPRGPIGEQYF. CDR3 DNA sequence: TGCAGTGCTATTTTTCCCCGGGGACCAATTGGGGAGCAGTACTTC.

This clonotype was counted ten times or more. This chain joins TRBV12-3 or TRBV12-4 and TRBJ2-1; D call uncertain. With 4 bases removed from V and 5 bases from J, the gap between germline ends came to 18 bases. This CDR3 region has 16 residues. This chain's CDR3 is CASSSWTGRVNNEQFF. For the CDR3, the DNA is TGTGCCAGCAGTTCCTGGACCGGTCGGGTTAACAATGAGCAGTTCTTC.

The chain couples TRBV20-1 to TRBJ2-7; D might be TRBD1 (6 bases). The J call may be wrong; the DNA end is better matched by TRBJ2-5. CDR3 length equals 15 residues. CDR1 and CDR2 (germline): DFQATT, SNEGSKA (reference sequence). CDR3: CSASRARGLGETQYF. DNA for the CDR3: TGCAGTGCTAGTCGGGCCAGGGGTTTGGGGGAGACCCAGTACTTC.

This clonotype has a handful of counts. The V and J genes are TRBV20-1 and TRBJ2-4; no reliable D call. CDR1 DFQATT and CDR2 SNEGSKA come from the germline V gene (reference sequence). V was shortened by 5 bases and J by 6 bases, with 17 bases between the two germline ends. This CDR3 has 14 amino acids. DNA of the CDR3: TGCAGTGCTCTCCCGGGCGCCGGCAGAAACATTCAGTACTTC. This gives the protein CSALPGAGRNIQYF.

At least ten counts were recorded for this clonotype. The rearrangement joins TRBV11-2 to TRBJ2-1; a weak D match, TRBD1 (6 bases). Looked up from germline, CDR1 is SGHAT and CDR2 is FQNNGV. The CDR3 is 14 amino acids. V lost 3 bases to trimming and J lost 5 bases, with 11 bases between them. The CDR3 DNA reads TGTGCCAGCAGCTTGTCTACAGGGAACAATGAGCAGTTCTTC. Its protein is CASSLSTGNNEQFF.

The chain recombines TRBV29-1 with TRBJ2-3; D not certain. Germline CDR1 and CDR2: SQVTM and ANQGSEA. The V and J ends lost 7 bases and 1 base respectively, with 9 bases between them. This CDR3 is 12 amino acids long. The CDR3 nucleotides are TGCAGCGCCGGTGCTCGCACAGATACGCAGTATTTT. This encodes CSAGARTDTQYF.

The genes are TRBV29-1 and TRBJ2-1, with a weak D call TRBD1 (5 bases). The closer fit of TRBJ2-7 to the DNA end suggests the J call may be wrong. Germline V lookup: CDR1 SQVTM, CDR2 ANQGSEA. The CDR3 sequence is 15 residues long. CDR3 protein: CSVEDYRSSYNEQYF. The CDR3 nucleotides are TGCAGCGTTGAAGATTACAGGTCGTCCTACAATGAGCAGTACTTC.

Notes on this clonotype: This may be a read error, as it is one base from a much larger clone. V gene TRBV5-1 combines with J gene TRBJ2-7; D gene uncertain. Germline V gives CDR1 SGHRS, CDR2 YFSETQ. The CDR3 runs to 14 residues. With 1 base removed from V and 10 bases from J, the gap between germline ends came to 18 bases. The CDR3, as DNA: TGCGCCAGCAGCTTGTTTGACCCTCGAGAGTCCCAGTACTTC. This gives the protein CASSLFDPRESQYF. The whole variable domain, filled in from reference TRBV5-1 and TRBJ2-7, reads KAGVTQTPRYLIKTRGQQVTLSCSPISGHRSVSWYQQTPGQGLQFLFEYFSETQRNKGNFPGRFSGRQFSNSRSEMNVSTLELGDSALYLCASSLFDPRESQYFGPGTRLTVT.

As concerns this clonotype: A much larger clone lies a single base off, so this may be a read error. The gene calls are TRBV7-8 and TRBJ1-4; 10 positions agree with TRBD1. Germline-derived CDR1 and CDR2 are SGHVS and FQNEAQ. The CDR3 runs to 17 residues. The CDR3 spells CASSLDDARDRGEKPFF. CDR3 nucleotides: TGTGCCAGCAGCTTAGACGATGCCCGGGACAGGGGTGAAAAACCGTTTTTT.